The 14 T cell receptor beta chains below were found in one sample sequenced in a study of control samples from healthy donors and cancer patients (dated by TCRdb to 2018 to 2021). Library preparation was by the immunoSEQ multiplex PCR assay. This immuneACCESS table, as held by TCRdb, lists in-frame sequences with V and J called but not all clones. Of the missing ones, under half trace to an unresolved V gene in checked studies; the others have no known cause. For this sample there are some 71,000 clones; roughly 90% appear just once. 5% to 7% of the sample comes from the top ten. What was sequenced was PBMCs. The origin of the receptors is a man aged 55 to 69 with colorectal cancer.

A single count supports this clone. V and J are TRBV18 and TRBJ2-3, with 9 nucleotides matching TRBD1. Germline trimming cut 3 bases from V and 0 bases from J; bases unmatched to any gene: 4. The CDR3 contains 16 residues. CDR1 and CDR2 from the germline V gene are KGHSH and LQKENI. The CDR3 sequence is CASSPRGQGSTDTQYF. CDR3 sequence (DNA): TGTGCCAGCTCACCCAGGGGACAGGGTAGCACAGATACGCAGTATTTT.

The chain has TRBV9 and TRBJ2-6, with D perhaps TRBD1 (6 bases). Per the germline V gene, CDR1 is SGDLS and CDR2 is YYNGEE. V lost 3 bases, J lost 3 bases, and 10 bases lay in between. CDR3 length: 15 amino acids. The CDR3 DNA reads as TGTGCCAGCAGCGAACAGGGCGGTGGGGCCAACGTCCTGACTTTC. Translating it yields CASSEQGGGANVLTF.

V is TRBV27 and J is TRBJ2-7, with a weak D call TRBD1 (6 bases). Germline V gene sequence: CDR1 MNHEY, CDR2 SMNVEV (reference sequence). This CDR3 is built from 14 residues. V was cut by 1 base and J by 6 bases, with 13 bases left in between. CDR3 sequence (DNA): TGTGCCAGCAGTTTATTTGGGGGCACGGGCGAGCAGTACTTC. Residues: CASSLFGGTGEQYF.

The chain joins TRBV5-4 to TRBJ2-5; D might be TRBD1 (5 bases). The germline CDR1 and CDR2 sequences are SGHNT and YYREEE (reference sequence). The CDR3 covers 12 residues. The V and J ends lost 0 bases and 5 bases respectively, with 5 bases between them. In DNA, the CDR3 is TGTGCCAGCAGCTTGGACAGGGAGACCCAGTACTTC. This codes for CASSLDRETQYF.

V and J are TRBV6-5 and TRBJ2-7; no definite D call. Trimming removed 7 bases at V and 4 bases at J, with 5 bases between. Germline V gene data show CDR1 as MNHEY and CDR2 as SVGAGI. The CDR3 has 10 residues. The CDR3 DNA is TGTGCCAGCAAACATTACGAGCAGTACTTC. Translating it yields CASKHYEQYF.

J is TRBJ2-7 and V is TRBV5-1; D is ambiguous. V was shortened by 4 bases and J by 2 bases, with 13 bases between the two germline ends. The germline CDR1 and CDR2 sequences are SGHRS and YFSETQ. This CDR3 region has 14 residues. CDR3 DNA: TGCGCCAGCAGCCCCACGAGACTGACCTACGAGCAGTACTTC. It yields the protein CASSPTRLTYEQYF.

This clone was counted once. The rearrangement joins TRBV28 to TRBJ2-5; perhaps TRBD2 as D (7 bases). Germline V gives CDR1 MDHEN, CDR2 SYDVKM. The V end was cut by 6 bases, the J end by 4 bases, with 24 bases between. This CDR3 spans 17 amino acids. The CDR3: CASSPQSWWGGGETQYF. The CDR3, as DNA: TGTGCCAGCAGCCCCCAAAGCTGGTGGGGGGGCGGAGAGACCCAGTACTTC.

The V gene is TRBV9, the J gene TRBJ2-7, with D perhaps matching TRBD1 (6 bases). CDR3 size: 16 residues. Germline V gene sequence: CDR1 SGDLS, CDR2 YYNGEE. V dropped 1 base and J dropped 6 bases, with 20 bases sitting between them. The CDR3 region is CASSVQGQGMLVEQYF. The DNA of the CDR3 is TGTGCCAGCAGCGTACAGGGGCAAGGGATGCTGGTCGAGCAGTACTTC.

This sequence joins TRBV11-3 and TRBJ1-2; unclear D gene. The CDR3 covers 13 residues. CDR1 and CDR2 from the germline V gene are SGHNT and YENEEA. The V and J ends lost 1 base and 4 bases respectively, with 7 bases between them. The CDR3 nucleotides read TGTGCCAGCAGCTTAGGAGGCAGCTATGGCTACACCTTC. Encoded protein: CASSLGGSYGYTF.

The chain couples TRBV7-8 to TRBJ1-1, with D perhaps matching TRBD1 (6 bases). Trimming stripped 6 bases from V and 5 bases from J, with 16 bases between. The CDR3 is 14 amino acids. The germline V gene has CDR1 SGHVS and CDR2 FQNEAQ. The CDR3 is CASSPWGPVTEAFF. The DNA of the CDR3 is TGTGCCAGCAGTCCGTGGGGGCCGGTGACTGAAGCTTTCTTT.

This clone appeared once. This chain uses TRBV5-1 with TRBJ2-5; 13 positions agree with TRBD2. Germline V gene data show CDR1 as SGHRS and CDR2 as YFSETQ. The junction had 8 bases not matched to a gene; V was cut back by 4 bases and J by 5 bases. The CDR3 totals 16 residues. DNA of the CDR3: TGCGCCAGCAGCACACTAGCGGGGGGGCCGAGGGAGACCCAGTACTTC. Its translation: CASSTLAGGPRETQYF.

The rearrangement joins TRBV5-1 to TRBJ2-1, with 12 bases identical to TRBD1. The germline V gene has CDR1 SGHRS and CDR2 YFSETQ. The CDR3 has 16 residues. The V and J ends lost 3 bases and 4 bases, in that order; junction bases with no gene match: 5. The CDR3 loop is CASSSGTGGSYNEQFF. The CDR3 DNA is TGCGCCAGCAGCTCCGGGACAGGGGGCTCTTACAATGAGCAGTTCTTC.

The genes are TRBV6-5 and TRBJ2-5, with D unresolved. Trimming shortened V by 0 bases and J by 3 bases, and 14 bases separated the two germline ends. This CDR3 contains 16 residues. Germline V lookup: CDR1 MNHEY, CDR2 SVGAGI. The CDR3, as DNA: TGTGCCAGCAGTTACTCCCCCGTAGGGAAGGAAGAGACCCAGTACTTC. It is translated as CASSYSPVGKEETQYF.

The chain combines TRBV9 with TRBJ2-2; D ambiguous. Trimming removed 3 bases at V and 2 bases at J, with 5 bases between. The CDR3 has 13 amino acids. Germline CDR1 is SGDLS and CDR2 is YYNGEE. In DNA, the CDR3 is TGTGCCAGCAGCGCCCAAAACACCGGGGAGCTGTTTTTT. The encoded protein is CASSAQNTGELFF.